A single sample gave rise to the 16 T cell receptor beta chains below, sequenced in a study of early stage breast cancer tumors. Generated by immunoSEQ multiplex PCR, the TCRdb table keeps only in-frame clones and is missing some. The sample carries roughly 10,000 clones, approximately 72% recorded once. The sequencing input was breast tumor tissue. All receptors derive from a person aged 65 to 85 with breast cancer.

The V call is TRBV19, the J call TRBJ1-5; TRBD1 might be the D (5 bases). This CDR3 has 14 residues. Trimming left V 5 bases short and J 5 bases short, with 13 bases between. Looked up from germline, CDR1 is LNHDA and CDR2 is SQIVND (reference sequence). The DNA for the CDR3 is TGTGCCAGTAGTTCCGACTGGGGGGATCAGCCCCAGCATTTT. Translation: CASSSDWGDQPQHF.

The CDR3 here is CSALLYEQYF. CDR3 in DNA: TGCAGTGCGCTACTCTACGAGCAGTACTTC. The chain carries TRBV20-1 and TRBJ2-7, with D uncertain. This CDR3 has 10 residues. Germline values: CDR1 DFQATT, CDR2 SNEGSKA (reference sequence). V was trimmed by 6 bases and J by 3 bases, leaving 6 bases between them.

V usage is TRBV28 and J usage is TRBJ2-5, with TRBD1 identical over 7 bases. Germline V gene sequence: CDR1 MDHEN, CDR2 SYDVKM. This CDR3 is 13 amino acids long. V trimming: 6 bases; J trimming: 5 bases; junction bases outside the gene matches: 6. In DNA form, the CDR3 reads TGTGCCAGCAGCACGACAGGGCAGGAGACCCAGTACTTC. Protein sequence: CASSTTGQETQYF. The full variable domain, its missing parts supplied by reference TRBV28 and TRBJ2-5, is DVKVTQSSRYLVKRTGEKVFLECVQDMDHENMFWYRQDPGLGLRLIYFSYDVKMKEKGDIPEGYSVSREKKERFSLILESASTNQTSMYLCASSTTGQETQYFGPGTRLLVL.

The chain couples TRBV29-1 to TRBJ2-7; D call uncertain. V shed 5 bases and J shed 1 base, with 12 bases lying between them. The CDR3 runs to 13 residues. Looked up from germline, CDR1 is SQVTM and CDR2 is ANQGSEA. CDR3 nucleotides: TGCAGCGTTTTAGACACCACTTCCTACGAGCAGTACTTC. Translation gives CSVLDTTSYEQYF.

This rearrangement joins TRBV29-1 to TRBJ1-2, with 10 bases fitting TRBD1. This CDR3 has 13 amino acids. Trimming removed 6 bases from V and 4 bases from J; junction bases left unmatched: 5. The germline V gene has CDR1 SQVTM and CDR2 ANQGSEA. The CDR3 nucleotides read TGCAGCGTCAGGACAGGGGGGACCTATGGCTACACCTTC. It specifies CSVRTGGTYGYTF.

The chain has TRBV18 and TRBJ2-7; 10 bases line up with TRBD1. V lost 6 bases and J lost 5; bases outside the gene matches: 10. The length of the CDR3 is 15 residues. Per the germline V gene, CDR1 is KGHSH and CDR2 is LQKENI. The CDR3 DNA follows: TGTGCCAGCTCCCCAGGGGGACAGGGGTTACACGAGCAGTACTTC. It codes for CASSPGGQGLHEQYF.

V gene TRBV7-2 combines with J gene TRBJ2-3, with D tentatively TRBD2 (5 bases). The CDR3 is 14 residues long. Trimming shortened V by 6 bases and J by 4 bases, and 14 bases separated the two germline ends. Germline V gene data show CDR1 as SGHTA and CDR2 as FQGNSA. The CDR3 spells CASSPGNLADTQYF. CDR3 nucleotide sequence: TGTGCCAGCAGTCCCGGGAACCTAGCAGATACGCAGTATTTT.

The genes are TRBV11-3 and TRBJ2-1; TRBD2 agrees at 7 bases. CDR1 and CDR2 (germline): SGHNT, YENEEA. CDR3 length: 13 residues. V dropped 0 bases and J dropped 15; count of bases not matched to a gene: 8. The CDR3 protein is CASSLDGERGLFF. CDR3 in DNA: TGTGCCAGCAGCTTAGATGGCGAGCGGGGACTGTTCTTC.

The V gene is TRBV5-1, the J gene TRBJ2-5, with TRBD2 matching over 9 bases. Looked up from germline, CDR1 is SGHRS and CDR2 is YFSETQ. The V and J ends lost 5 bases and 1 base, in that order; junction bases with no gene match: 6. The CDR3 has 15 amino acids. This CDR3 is CASRPRLAVQETQYF. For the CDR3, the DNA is TGCGCCAGCAGGCCGAGACTAGCGGTCCAAGAGACCCAGTACTTC.

The CDR3 DNA reads as TGCACCAGCAGCCAAGATCCGGGGACTAGCCTTCCAATCGGATACGAGCAGTACTTC. Amino acids: CTSSQDPGTSLPIGYEQYF. The chain has TRBV1 and TRBJ2-5; the table's D call of TRBD2 was not tested on the DNA. The assigned J gene may be wrong: the sequence end matches TRBJ2-7 better. TRBV1 represents a pseudogene. There are 19 residues in the CDR3.

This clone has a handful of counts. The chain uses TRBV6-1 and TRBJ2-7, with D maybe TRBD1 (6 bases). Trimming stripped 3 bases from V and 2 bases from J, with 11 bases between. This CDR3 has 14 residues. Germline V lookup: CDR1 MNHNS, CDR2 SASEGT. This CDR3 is CASSEGDITYEQYF. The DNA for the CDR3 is TGTGCCAGCAGTGAGGGGGACATCACCTACGAGCAGTACTTC.

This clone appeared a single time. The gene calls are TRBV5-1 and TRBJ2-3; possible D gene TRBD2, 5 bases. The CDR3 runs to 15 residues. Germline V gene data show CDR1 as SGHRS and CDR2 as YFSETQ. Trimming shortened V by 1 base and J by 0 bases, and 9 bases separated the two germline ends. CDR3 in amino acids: CASSLNPGSTDTQYF. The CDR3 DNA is TGCGCCAGCAGCTTGAACCCGGGGAGCACAGATACGCAGTATTTT.

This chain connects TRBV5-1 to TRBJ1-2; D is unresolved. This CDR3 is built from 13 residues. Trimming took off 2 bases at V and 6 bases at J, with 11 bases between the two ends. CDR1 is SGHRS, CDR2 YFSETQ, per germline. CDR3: CASSFGRGDGYTF. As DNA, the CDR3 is TGCGCCAGCAGCTTCGGGAGAGGAGATGGCTACACCTTC. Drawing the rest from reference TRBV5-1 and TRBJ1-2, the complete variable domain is KAGVTQTPRYLIKTRGQQVTLSCSPISGHRSVSWYQQTPGQGLQFLFEYFSETQRNKGNFPGRFSGRQFSNSRSEMNVSTLELGDSALYLCASSFGRGDGYTFGSGTRLTVV.

The CDR3 coding sequence is TGTGCCAGCAGTACCGGGACAGGGCTTAACTATGGCTACACCTTC. Encoded protein: CASSTGTGLNYGYTF. The rearrangement joins TRBV5-4 to TRBJ1-2, with 9 bases aligning to TRBD1. Germline loops: CDR1 SGHNT, CDR2 YYREEE (reference sequence). This CDR3 contains 15 residues. Trimming at V came to 5 bases and at J to 1 base, leaving 6 bases not matched to a gene.

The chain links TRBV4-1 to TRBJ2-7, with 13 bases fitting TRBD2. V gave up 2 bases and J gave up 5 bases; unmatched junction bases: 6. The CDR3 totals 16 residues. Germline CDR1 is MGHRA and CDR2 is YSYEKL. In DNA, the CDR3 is TGCGCCAGCAGCCAATTGGGACTAGCGGGAAGGCACGAGCAGTACTTC. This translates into CASSQLGLAGRHEQYF.

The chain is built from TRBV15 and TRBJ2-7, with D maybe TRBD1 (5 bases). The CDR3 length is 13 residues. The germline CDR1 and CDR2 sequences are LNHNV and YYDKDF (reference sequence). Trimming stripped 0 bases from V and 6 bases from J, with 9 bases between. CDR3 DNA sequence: TGTGCCACCAGCAGAGATTTCAGGGCCGAGCAGTACTTC. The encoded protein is CATSRDFRAEQYF.